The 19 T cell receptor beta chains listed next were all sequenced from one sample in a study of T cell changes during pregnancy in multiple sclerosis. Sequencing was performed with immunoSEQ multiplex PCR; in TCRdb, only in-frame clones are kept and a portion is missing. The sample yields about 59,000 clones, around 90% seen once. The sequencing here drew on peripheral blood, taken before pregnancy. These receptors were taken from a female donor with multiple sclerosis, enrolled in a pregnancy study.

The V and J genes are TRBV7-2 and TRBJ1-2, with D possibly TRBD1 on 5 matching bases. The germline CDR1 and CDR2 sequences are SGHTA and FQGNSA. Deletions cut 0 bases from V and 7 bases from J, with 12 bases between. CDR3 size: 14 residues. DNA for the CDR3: TGTGCCAGCAGCTTAGCGGGGAGGGGCGCTGGCTACACCTTC. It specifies CASSLAGRGAGYTF. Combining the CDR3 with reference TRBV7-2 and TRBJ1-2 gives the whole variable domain GAGVSQSPSNKVTEKGKDVELRCDPISGHTALYWYRQSLGQGLEFLIYFQGNSAPDKSGLPSDRFSAERTGGSVSTLTIQRTQQEDSAVYLCASSLAGRGAGYTFGSGTRLTVV.

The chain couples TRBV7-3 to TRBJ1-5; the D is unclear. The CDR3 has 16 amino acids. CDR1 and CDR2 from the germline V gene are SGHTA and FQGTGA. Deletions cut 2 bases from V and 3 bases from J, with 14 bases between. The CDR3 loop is CASSLGGPEFNQPQHF. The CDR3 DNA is TGTGCCAGCAGCTTAGGAGGGCCGGAATTCAATCAGCCCCAGCATTTT.

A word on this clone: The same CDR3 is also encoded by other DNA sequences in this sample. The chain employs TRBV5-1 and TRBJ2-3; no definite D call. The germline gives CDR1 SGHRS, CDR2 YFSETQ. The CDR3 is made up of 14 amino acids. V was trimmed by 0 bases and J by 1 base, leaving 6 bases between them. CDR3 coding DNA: TGCGCCAGCAGCTTGGAACCAGGCACAGATACGCAGTATTTT. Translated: CASSLEPGTDTQYF.

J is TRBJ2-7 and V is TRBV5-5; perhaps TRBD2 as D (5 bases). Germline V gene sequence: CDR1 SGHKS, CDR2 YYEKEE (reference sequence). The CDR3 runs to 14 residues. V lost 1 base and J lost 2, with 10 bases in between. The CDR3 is CASSLPGNPYEQYF. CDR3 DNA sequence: TGTGCCAGCAGCTTGCCGGGGAACCCCTACGAGCAGTACTTC.

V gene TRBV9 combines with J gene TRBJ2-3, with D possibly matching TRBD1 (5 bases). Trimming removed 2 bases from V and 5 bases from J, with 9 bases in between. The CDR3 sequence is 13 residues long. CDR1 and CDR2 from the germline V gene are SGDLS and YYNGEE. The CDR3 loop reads CASSVFQGDTQYF. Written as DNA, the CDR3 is TGTGCCAGCAGCGTTTTCCAGGGAGATACGCAGTATTTT.

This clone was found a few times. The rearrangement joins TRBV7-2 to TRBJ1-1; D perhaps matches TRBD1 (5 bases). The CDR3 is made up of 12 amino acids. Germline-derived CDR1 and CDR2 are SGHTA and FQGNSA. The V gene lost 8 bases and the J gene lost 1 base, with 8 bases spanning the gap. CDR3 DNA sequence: TGTGCCAGCCGAAGGGGGAACACTGAAGCTTTCTTT. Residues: CASRRGNTEAFF.

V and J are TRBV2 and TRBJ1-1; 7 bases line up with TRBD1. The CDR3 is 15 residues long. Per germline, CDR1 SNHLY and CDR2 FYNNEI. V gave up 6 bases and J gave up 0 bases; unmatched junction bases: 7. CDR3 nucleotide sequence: TGTGCCAGCAGCAGGGACAGCCTCATGAACACTGAAGCTTTCTTT. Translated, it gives CASSRDSLMNTEAFF.

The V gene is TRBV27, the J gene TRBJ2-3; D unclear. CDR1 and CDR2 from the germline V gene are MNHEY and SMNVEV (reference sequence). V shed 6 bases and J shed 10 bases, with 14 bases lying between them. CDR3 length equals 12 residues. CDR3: CASRTHDFAQYF. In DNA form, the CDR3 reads TGTGCCAGCAGGACACACGATTTTGCGCAGTATTTT.

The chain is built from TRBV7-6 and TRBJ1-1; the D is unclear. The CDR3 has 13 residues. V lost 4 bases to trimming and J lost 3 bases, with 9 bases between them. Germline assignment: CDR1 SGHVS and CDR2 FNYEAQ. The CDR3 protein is CASSSQLDTEAFF. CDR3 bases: TGTGCCAGCAGCTCGCAATTAGACACTGAAGCTTTCTTT.

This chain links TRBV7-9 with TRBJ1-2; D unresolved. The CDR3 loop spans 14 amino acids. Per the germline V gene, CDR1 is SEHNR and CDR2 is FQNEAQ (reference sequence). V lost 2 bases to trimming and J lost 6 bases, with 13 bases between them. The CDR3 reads CASSLRFGNDGYTF. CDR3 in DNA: TGTGCCAGCAGCTTAAGGTTCGGGAACGATGGCTACACCTTC.

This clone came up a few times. The CDR3 is CAWMGRFSEKLFF. The CDR3 DNA is TGTGCCTGGATGGGCAGGTTCTCTGAAAAACTGTTTTTT. The chain has TRBV30 and TRBJ1-4, with D hard to call. This CDR3 region has 13 residues. Germline assignment: CDR1 GTSNPN and CDR2 SVGIG (reference sequence). V shed 4 bases and J shed 7 bases, with 13 bases lying between them.

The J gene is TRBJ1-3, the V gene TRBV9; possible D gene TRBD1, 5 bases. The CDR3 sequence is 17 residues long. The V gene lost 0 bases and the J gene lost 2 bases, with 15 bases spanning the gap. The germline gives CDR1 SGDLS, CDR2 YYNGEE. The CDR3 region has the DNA TGTGCCAGCAGCGTAGCCGGGGGGGGAGAGACTGGAAACACCATATATTTT. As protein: CASSVAGGGETGNTIYF.

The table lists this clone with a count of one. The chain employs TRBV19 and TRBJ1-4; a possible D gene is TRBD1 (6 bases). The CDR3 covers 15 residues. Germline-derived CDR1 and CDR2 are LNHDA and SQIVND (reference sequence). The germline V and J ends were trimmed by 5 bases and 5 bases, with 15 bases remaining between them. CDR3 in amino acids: CASSPLDSQNEKLFF. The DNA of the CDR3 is TGTGCCAGTAGTCCCTTGGACAGCCAAAATGAAAAACTGTTTTTT.

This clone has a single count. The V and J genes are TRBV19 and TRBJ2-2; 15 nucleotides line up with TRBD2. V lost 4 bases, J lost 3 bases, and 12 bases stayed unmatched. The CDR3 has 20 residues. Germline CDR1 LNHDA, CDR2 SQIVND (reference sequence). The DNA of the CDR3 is TGTGCCAGTAGTAGATCCCCAGGACTAGCGGGGGGGCGGTACACCGGGGAGCTGTTTTTT. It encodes CASSRSPGLAGGRYTGELFF.

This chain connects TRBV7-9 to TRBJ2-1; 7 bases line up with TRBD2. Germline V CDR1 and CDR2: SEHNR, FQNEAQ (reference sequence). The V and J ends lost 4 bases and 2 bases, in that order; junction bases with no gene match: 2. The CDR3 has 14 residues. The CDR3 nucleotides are TGTGCCAGCAGCTGGGGAGGGACCTACAATGAGCAGTTCTTC. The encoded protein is CASSWGGTYNEQFF. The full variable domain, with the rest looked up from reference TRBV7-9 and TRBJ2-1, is DTGVSQNPRHKITKRGQNVTFRCDPISEHNRLYWYRQTLGQGPEFLTYFQNEAQLEKSRLLSDRFSAERPKGSFSTLEIQRTEQGDSAMYLCASSWGGTYNEQFFGPGTRLTVL.

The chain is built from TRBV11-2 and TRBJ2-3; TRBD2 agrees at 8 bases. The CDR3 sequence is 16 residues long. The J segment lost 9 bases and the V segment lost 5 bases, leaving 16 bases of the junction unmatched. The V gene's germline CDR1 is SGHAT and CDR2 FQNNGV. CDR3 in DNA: TGTGCCAGCAGCCCAATAGCGGGGCCGAGGGTGTCAACGCAGTATTTT. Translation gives CASSPIAGPRVSTQYF.

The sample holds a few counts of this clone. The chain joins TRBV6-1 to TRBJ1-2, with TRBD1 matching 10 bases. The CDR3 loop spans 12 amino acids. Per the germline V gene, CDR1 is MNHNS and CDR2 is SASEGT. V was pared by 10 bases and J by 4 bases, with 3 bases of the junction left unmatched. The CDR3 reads CATRTGGYGYTF. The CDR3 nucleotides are TGTGCCACCCGGACAGGGGGCTATGGCTACACCTTC.

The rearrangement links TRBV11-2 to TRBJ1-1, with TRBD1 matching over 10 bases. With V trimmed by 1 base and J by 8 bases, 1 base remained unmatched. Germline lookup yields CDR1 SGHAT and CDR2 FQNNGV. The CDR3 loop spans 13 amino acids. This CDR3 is CASSLGTGGEAFF. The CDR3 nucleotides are TGTGCCAGCAGCTTAGGGACAGGGGGAGAAGCTTTCTTT.

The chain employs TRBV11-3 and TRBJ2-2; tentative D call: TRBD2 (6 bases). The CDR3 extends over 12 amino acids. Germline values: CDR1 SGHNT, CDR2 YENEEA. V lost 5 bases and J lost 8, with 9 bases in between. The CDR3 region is CASSQGGGELFF. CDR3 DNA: TGTGCCAGCAGCCAGGGAGGAGGGGAGCTGTTTTTT.